Below, 27 T cell receptor beta chains from the same sample are listed, as sequenced in a study of identical twins. MiXCR, run by TCRdb on the 5' RACE reads, gives a single entry per CDR3 protein. Among about 240,000 distinct CDR3 sequences listed, roughly 13% were seen once. These data are also associated with another study on yellow fever vaccine responses in identical twins.

The sample was memory (CD45RO+) T cells sorted from blood. All receptors derive from a woman aged 18-30 years in good health.

This clonotype was recorded at least ten times. The chain uses TRBV5-6 and TRBJ2-6, with D possibly being TRBD2 (5 bases). Germline V gene data show CDR1 as SGHDT and CDR2 as YYEEEE. The CDR3 covers 16 residues. Trimming cost V 4 bases and J 4 bases, with 15 bases left between them. The CDR3 nucleotides read TGTGCCAGCAGCCCAATACCGACTAACGGGGCCAACGTCCTGACTTTC. This codes for CASSPIPTNGANVLTF.

This clonotype was counted ten times or more. The rearrangement joins TRBV5-1 to TRBJ2-7, with 11 bases that match TRBD2. The junction had 2 bases not matched to a gene; V was cut back by 4 bases and J by 2 bases. Germline values: CDR1 SGHRS, CDR2 YFSETQ. The CDR3 runs 14 residues. The CDR3 coding sequence is TGCGCCAGCAGCACGACTAGCGGGACCTACGAGCAGTACTTC. It yields the protein CASSTTSGTYEQYF.

This clonotype was seen more than once but under ten times. CDR3 in amino acids: CATHRAGNIQYF. DNA for the CDR3: TGTGCCACCCATCGGGCAGGAAACATTCAGTACTTC. This chain joins TRBV28 and TRBJ2-4, with D unresolved. V shed 10 bases and J shed 6 bases, with 13 bases lying between them. The germline V gene has CDR1 MDHEN and CDR2 SYDVKM. The CDR3 sequence is 12 residues long. Based on the CDR3 plus reference TRBV28 and TRBJ2-4, the full variable domain is DVKVTQSSRYLVKRTGEKVFLECVQDMDHENMFWYRQDPGLGLRLIYFSYDVKMKEKGDIPEGYSVSREKKERFSLILESASTNQTSMYLCATHRAGNIQYFGAGTRLSVL.

The chain links TRBV20-1 to TRBJ2-1; possible D gene TRBD2, 5 bases. Germline V gives CDR1 DFQATT, CDR2 SNEGSKA (reference sequence). V lost 6 bases, J lost 2 bases, and 17 bases lay in between. CDR3 size: 15 residues. Written as DNA, the CDR3 is TGCAGTGCACCGAACAGCGGAGAGACCTACAATGAGCAGTTCTTC. The encoded protein is CSAPNSGETYNEQFF.

There are a few counts of this clonotype. The rearrangement links TRBV19 to TRBJ2-3; 11 nucleotides match TRBD1. The CDR3 is 17 residues long. Looked up from germline, CDR1 is LNHDA and CDR2 is SQIVND (reference sequence). V lost 3 bases, J lost 4 bases, and 9 bases stayed unmatched. The CDR3 spells CASSIGRGTGGSDTQYF. The CDR3 DNA sequence: TGTGCCAGTAGTATTGGAAGAGGGACAGGGGGATCAGATACGCAGTATTTT.

The V call is TRBV9, the J call TRBJ2-5; 8 bases are shared with TRBD1. Losses at the gene ends were 1 base for V and 8 bases for J; bases not matched to a gene: 7. Germline V gives CDR1 SGDLS, CDR2 YYNGEE. The CDR3 is 14 amino acids. The CDR3 sequence is CASSVLLTGATQYF. CDR3 nucleotide sequence: TGTGCCAGCAGCGTACTCCTGACAGGGGCAACCCAGTACTTC.

This clonotype appeared many times. No DNA is shown, since the ends of the CDR3 on it are uncertain; the CDR3 is the one TCRdb lists. This chain links TRBV6-2 or TRBV6-3 with TRBJ2-2; TRBD2 reflects the table's D call only, with no check against the DNA. Counting both end residues, the CDR3 totals 18 amino acids. Per the germline V gene, CDR1 is MNHEY and CDR2 is SVGEGT. CDR3 in amino acids: CASSSSRITSGNTGELFF.

This clonotype was seen ten or more times. This chain joins TRBV9 and TRBJ2-2; D is perhaps TRBD1 (5 bases). Germline assignment: CDR1 SGDLS and CDR2 YYNGEE. The CDR3 sequence is 14 residues long. Between the trimmed V and J ends, which lost 0 bases and 2 bases, there was a span of 5 bases. The CDR3: CASSVGTNTGELFF. The CDR3 region has the DNA TGTGCCAGCAGCGTAGGGACAAACACCGGGGAGCTGTTTTTT. Full variable domain (outside the CDR3, taken from reference TRBV9 and TRBJ2-2): DSGVTQTPKHLITATGQRVTLRCSPRSGDLSVYWYQQSLDQGLQFLIQYYNGEERAKGNILERFSAQQFPDLHSELNLSSLELGDSALYFCASSVGTNTGELFFGEGSRLTVL.

The V and J genes are TRBV12-3 or TRBV12-4 and TRBJ2-5; perhaps TRBD1 as D (5 bases). This CDR3 has 14 residues. The ends were cut back, 6 bases at V and 7 bases at J, with 18 bases in the middle. DNA of the CDR3: TGTGCCAGCAGGGCTGCCCAGGGCGGTGGGACCCAGTACTTC. This sequence encodes CASRAAQGGGTQYF.

The genes are TRBV4-1 and TRBJ2-2; 12 bases agree with TRBD2. This CDR3 comprises 17 residues. The germline CDR1 and CDR2 sequences are MGHRA and YSYEKL. V was pared by 3 bases and J by 2 bases, with 4 bases of the junction left unmatched. The CDR3 is CASSQPTSGRNTGELFF. CDR3 bases: TGCGCCAGCAGCCAGCCGACTAGCGGGAGAAACACCGGGGAGCTGTTTTTT.

J is TRBJ2-7 and V is TRBV28; D perhaps matches TRBD1 (5 bases). Trimming took off 7 bases at V and 1 base at J, with 14 bases between the two ends. The CDR3 has 14 amino acids. The germline V gene encodes CDR1 MDHEN and CDR2 SYDVKM. The CDR3 DNA is TGTGCCAGCATGAACTCGGACAAATCCTACGAGCAGTACTTC. Amino acids: CASMNSDKSYEQYF.

The table lists this clonotype with many counts. The V and J genes are TRBV12-3 or TRBV12-4 and TRBJ2-1; possibly TRBD2 for D (6 bases). V was clipped by 5 bases and J by 6 bases, with 14 bases between them. This CDR3 comprises 14 residues. This CDR3 is CASSLGGGVNEQFF. DNA of the CDR3: TGTGCCAGCAGTCTCGGAGGAGGGGTCAATGAGCAGTTCTTC.

This clonotype was recorded a few times. The rearrangement uses TRBV10-3 and TRBJ2-2; the D is unclear. This CDR3 has 13 amino acids. Germline assignment: CDR1 ENHRY and CDR2 SYGVKD. Trimming took 0 bases from V and 7 from J, leaving 6 bases between them. The CDR3, as DNA: TGTGCCATCAGTGAGTCGTTTGGCGGGGAGCTGTTTTTT. Amino acids: CAISESFGGELFF.

The chain employs TRBV6-4 and TRBJ2-3; 8 positions agree with TRBD2. Germline trimming cut 4 bases from V and 1 base from J; bases unmatched to any gene: 7. The germline V gene encodes CDR1 MRHNA and CDR2 SNTAGT. The CDR3 spans 16 residues. Here the CDR3 reads CASSVPGLEGTDTQYF. The CDR3 DNA is TGTGCCAGCAGTGTCCCGGGACTAGAAGGCACAGATACGCAGTATTTT.

The chain combines TRBV6-2 or TRBV6-3 with TRBJ2-5; possible D gene TRBD2, 6 bases. Germline CDR1 is MNHEY and CDR2 is SVGEGT. CDR3 length: 13 residues. V was trimmed by 6 bases and J by 5 bases, leaving 13 bases between them. CDR3 in DNA: TGTGCCAGCAGGGCGCCTAGCGTGGAGACCCAGTACTTC. Its translation: CASRAPSVETQYF.

This chain joins TRBV20-1 and TRBJ2-7; D is tentatively TRBD1 or TRBD2 (5 bases each). The CDR3 length is 12 residues. CDR1 and CDR2 from the germline V gene are DFQATT and SNEGSKA (reference sequence). The ends were cut back, 6 bases at V and 7 bases at J, with 16 bases in the middle. The CDR3, as DNA: TGCAGTGCCGGACATAGCGCGTGGGAGCAGTACTTC. Its translation: CSAGHSAWEQYF.

For the CDR3, the DNA is TGTGCCAGCAGTGGCAGGGTGAAGGGAAACACCGGGGAGCTGTTTTTT. Amino acid sequence: CASSGRVKGNTGELFF. The chain carries TRBV2 and TRBJ2-2; weak D call: TRBD1 (5 bases). CDR3 length: 16 residues. Germline values: CDR1 SNHLY, CDR2 FYNNEI. The ends were cut back, 4 bases at V and 2 bases at J, with 14 bases in the middle.

The V gene is TRBV3-1, the J gene TRBJ1-6; 12 nucleotides match TRBD1. The V and J ends lost 4 bases and 9 bases, in that order; junction bases with no gene match: 4. Germline CDR1 LGHDT, CDR2 YNNKEL (reference sequence). This CDR3 has 15 amino acids. CDR3 coding DNA: TGTGCCAGCAGCCCCCGGGACAGGGGGCTTTCACCCCTCCACTTT. Its translation: CASSPRDRGLSPLHF. The variable domain in full, with the rest retrieved from reference TRBV3-1 and TRBJ1-6, is DTAVSQTPKYLVTQMGNDKSIKCEQNLGHDTMYWYKQDSKKFLKIMFSYNNKELIINETVPNRFSPKSPDKAHLNLHINSLELGDSAVYFCASSPRDRGLSPLHFGNGTRLTVT.

This sequence joins TRBV7-2 and TRBJ2-3; D remains ambiguous. This CDR3 spans 14 amino acids. Between the trimmed V and J ends, which lost 3 bases and 0 bases, there was a span of 7 bases. Germline V lookup: CDR1 SGHTA, CDR2 FQGNSA. The CDR3 nucleotides are TGTGCCAGCAGCTTTACGTCCAGCACAGATACGCAGTATTTT. It specifies CASSFTSSTDTQYF.

This chain uses TRBV5-1 with TRBJ2-5; 8 nucleotides match TRBD1. Germline V gene lookup returns CDR1 SGHRS and CDR2 YFSETQ. J gave up 4 bases and V 3 bases, and 8 bases lay outside the gene matches. This CDR3 is 15 amino acids long. Written as DNA, the CDR3 is TGCGCCAGCAGCTCGGACAGGGAAGGAATAGAGACCCAGTACTTC. Translating it yields CASSSDREGIETQYF.

The sample holds many counts of this clonotype. CDR3 region: CASSPKANTEAFF. The CDR3 region has the DNA TGTGCCAGCTCACCTAAAGCGAACACTGAAGCTTTCTTT. V usage is TRBV18 and J usage is TRBJ1-1, with unresolved D. V lost 3 bases and J 1 base, leaving 6 bases between the germline ends. CDR1 KGHSH and CDR2 LQKENI come from the germline V gene. CDR3 length: 13 residues.

This clonotype was seen ten or more times. This chain joins TRBV5-1 and TRBJ2-5; possibly TRBD2 for D (6 bases). V lost 9 bases to trimming and J lost 2 bases, with 14 bases between them. The length of the CDR3 is 13 residues. The germline CDR1 and CDR2 sequences are SGHRS and YFSETQ. The CDR3 protein is CATAGTFQETQYF. CDR3 nucleotide sequence: TGCGCCACCGCCGGGACTTTTCAAGAGACCCAGTACTTC.

This clonotype was counted a few times. The V and J genes are TRBV18 and TRBJ2-1, with 9 bases lining up with TRBD1. Trimming removed 3 bases from V and 5 bases from J; junction bases left unmatched: 5. The CDR3 length is 15 residues. Germline V lookup: CDR1 KGHSH, CDR2 LQKENI. The CDR3 reads CASSPRTGENNEQFF. In DNA, the CDR3 is TGTGCCAGCTCACCCAGGACAGGGGAAAACAATGAGCAGTTCTTC.

The rearrangement joins TRBV12-3 or TRBV12-4 to TRBJ1-6; 9 bases are shared with TRBD1. The CDR3 runs to 15 residues. V shed 6 bases and J 8 bases; nucleotides not matched to a gene: 8. The CDR3 DNA reads as TGTGCCAGCAGACCAAGGACAGGGGATTATTCACCCCTCCACTTT. This sequence encodes CASRPRTGDYSPLHF.

The V gene is TRBV28, the J gene TRBJ1-6; D is unresolved. Trimming left V 2 bases short and J 2 bases short, with 4 bases between. The germline V gene encodes CDR1 MDHEN and CDR2 SYDVKM. This CDR3 region has 14 residues. The CDR3, as DNA: TGTGCCAGCAGTTTAAGGCCCTATAATTCACCCCTCCACTTT. This sequence encodes CASSLRPYNSPLHF.

The rearrangement links TRBV27 to TRBJ2-1; D call uncertain. The CDR3 extends over 14 amino acids. Germline CDR1 MNHEY, CDR2 SMNVEV (reference sequence). The germline V and J ends were trimmed by 8 bases and 2 bases, with 13 bases remaining between them. The CDR3 reads CASARSRPYNEQFF. CDR3 nucleotide sequence: TGTGCCAGCGCTCGCAGTCGACCCTACAATGAGCAGTTCTTC.

The V and J genes are TRBV28 and TRBJ2-3; TRBD2 matches at 11 bases. The germline CDR1 and CDR2 sequences are MDHEN and SYDVKM. The CDR3 has 18 residues. The V gene end was trimmed by 9 bases and the J gene end by 4 bases; junction bases not matched to a gene: 18. Here the CDR3 reads CASEIPSGGPGGADTQYF. In DNA, the CDR3 is TGTGCCAGTGAGATTCCTAGCGGGGGGCCCGGTGGAGCAGATACGCAGTATTTT.